The next 16 T cell receptor beta chains were all read from a single sample in a study of blood T cell repertoires in COVID-19. Sequencing used immunoSEQ multiplex PCR; TCRdb keeps in-frame clones, though not all of them. This sample carries some 140,000 clones, around 85% of them seen once, and the ten largest clones take 0.63%. The specimen was peripheral blood. Receptors originate from a man aged 60 to 69 with COVID-19, enrolled during active disease.

This clone was picked up a small number of times. This chain connects TRBV2 to TRBJ2-7; D might be TRBD1 (6 bases). Germline loops: CDR1 SNHLY, CDR2 FYNNEI. This CDR3 is built from 15 residues. V was clipped by 4 bases and J by 6 bases, with 19 bases between them. The CDR3 DNA reads as TGTGCCAGCAGTGGACAGGCAAGTCAATCGGGCGAGCAGTACTTC. Protein: CASSGQASQSGEQYF.

The J gene is TRBJ2-1, the V gene TRBV27; 7 positions agree with TRBD1. This CDR3 contains 15 residues. Losses at the gene ends were 8 bases for V and 2 bases for J; bases not matched to a gene: 9. CDR1 and CDR2 (germline): MNHEY, SMNVEV (reference sequence). The CDR3 sequence is CASSLTGTTYNEQFF. CDR3 nucleotides: TGTGCCAGCTCTTTGACAGGGACAACCTACAATGAGCAGTTCTTC.

The rearrangement uses TRBV24-1 and TRBJ2-5; 10 bases are shared with TRBD1. Germline CDR1 reads KGHDR; CDR2 reads SFDVKD. This CDR3 comprises 15 residues. The junction had 5 bases not matched to a gene; V was cut back by 3 bases and J by 5 bases. The CDR3 loop is CATSDLTGGGETQYF. CDR3 coding DNA: TGTGCCACCAGTGATCTGACAGGGGGCGGTGAGACCCAGTACTTC.

The gene calls are TRBV2 and TRBJ2-2; TRBD2 aligns across 8 bases. V lost 6 bases, J lost 1 base, and 4 bases stayed unmatched. Germline lookup yields CDR1 SNHLY and CDR2 FYNNEI. There are 15 residues in the CDR3. The CDR3 region is CASSELAVNTGELFF. The CDR3 DNA reads TGTGCCAGCAGCGAACTAGCGGTGAACACCGGGGAGCTGTTTTTT.

This clone occurred once. The DNA for the CDR3 is TGTGCCAGCAGCACCTCCGAGCGGGGGAAGGGGAATGAGCAGTTCTTC. This encodes CASSTSERGKGNEQFF. The genes are TRBV7-2 and TRBJ2-1, with 8 bases matching TRBD2. The CDR3 has 16 residues. Germline V gives CDR1 SGHTA, CDR2 FQGNSA. Unmatched junction bases numbered 13, after V lost 5 bases and J lost 7 bases. The full variable domain, rest sourced from reference TRBV7-2 and TRBJ2-1, is GAGVSQSPSNKVTEKGKDVELRCDPISGHTALYWYRQSLGQGLEFLIYFQGNSAPDKSGLPSDRFSAERTGGSVSTLTIQRTQQEDSAVYLCASSTSERGKGNEQFFGPGTRLTVL.

The gene calls are TRBV19 and TRBJ2-3, with 7 bases that match TRBD2. There are 15 residues in the CDR3. The junction had 11 bases not matched to a gene; V was cut back by 8 bases and J by 3 bases. Germline values: CDR1 LNHDA, CDR2 SQIVND (reference sequence). The CDR3 loop is CASSPWGGKTDTQYF. The CDR3 bases are TGTGCCAGTTCCCCGTGGGGGGGTAAAACAGATACGCAGTATTTT.

The rearrangement uses TRBV7-8 and TRBJ1-1, with D perhaps matching TRBD1 (6 bases). This CDR3 spans 11 amino acids. The V end lost 5 bases, the J end lost 8 bases, and 9 bases lay between the germline ends. The germline gives CDR1 SGHVS, CDR2 FQNEAQ. The CDR3 DNA is TGTGCCAGCAGCGCCCAGGGGGAAGCTTTCTTT. Its translation: CASSAQGEAFF.

This clone was seen once. The V call is TRBV6-5, the J call TRBJ1-3; D remains unclear. Germline assignment: CDR1 MNHEY and CDR2 SVGAGI. Trimming shortened V by 6 bases and J by 8 bases, and 11 bases separated the two germline ends. CDR3 length: 12 amino acids. The CDR3 loop is CASRAGPDTIYF. CDR3 coding DNA: TGTGCCAGCAGGGCAGGCCCGGACACCATATATTTT.

The rearrangement links TRBV30 to TRBJ2-6; perhaps TRBD1 as D (5 bases). V gave up 4 bases and J gave up 2 bases, with 9 bases separating them. The length of the CDR3 is 14 residues. In germline, CDR1 is GTSNPN, CDR2 SVGIG (reference sequence). CDR3 in amino acids: CAWTPGTGANVLTF. CDR3 sequence (DNA): TGTGCCTGGACCCCAGGGACTGGGGCCAACGTCCTGACTTTC.

This clone was recorded only once. The chain links TRBV6-2 or TRBV6-3 to TRBJ2-1, with 10 bases fitting TRBD2. In germline, CDR1 is MNHEY, CDR2 SVGEGT. The CDR3 contains 18 residues. The ends lost 0 bases at V and 5 bases at J; junction bases unmatched: 10. The chain's CDR3 is CASSYSKLTSGNDNEQFF. In DNA form, the CDR3 reads TGTGCCAGCAGTTACTCGAAACTAACTAGCGGGAACGACAATGAGCAGTTCTTC.

This clone showed up just once. The chain links TRBV5-1 to TRBJ1-1; D is ambiguous. The germline CDR1 and CDR2 sequences are SGHRS and YFSETQ. This CDR3 spans 16 amino acids. Trimming removed 0 bases from V and 2 bases from J, with 14 bases in between. The CDR3 sequence is CASSLDFGRTNTEAFF. The DNA for the CDR3 is TGCGCCAGCAGCTTGGACTTTGGGAGGACTAACACTGAAGCTTTCTTT.

The CDR3 region is CASSLQPGHPRRTEAFF. In nucleotides, the CDR3 is TGTGCCAGCAGCTTACAACCGGGACACCCCAGGAGAACTGAAGCTTTCTTT. This sequence joins TRBV5-5 and TRBJ1-1; a weak D match, TRBD1 (6 bases). Germline V lookup: CDR1 SGHKS, CDR2 YYEKEE (reference sequence). The CDR3 runs to 17 residues. Trimming took 2 bases from V and 5 from J, leaving 22 bases between them.

The rearrangement uses TRBV5-1 and TRBJ2-2; TRBD2 matches at 7 bases. CDR1 and CDR2 from the germline V gene are SGHRS and YFSETQ. The CDR3 totals 14 residues. The V segment lost 7 bases and the J segment 0 bases; nucleotides outside the gene matches: 3. CDR3 loop: CASGLAANTGELFF. In DNA form, the CDR3 reads TGCGCCAGCGGCCTAGCGGCGAACACCGGGGAGCTGTTTTTT.

The V and J genes are TRBV2 and TRBJ1-1, with D unclear. Germline loops: CDR1 SNHLY, CDR2 FYNNEI. Trimming stripped 6 bases from V and 0 bases from J, with 11 bases between. This CDR3 region has 14 residues. In nucleotides, the CDR3 is TGTGCCAGCAGCTCAAGCTTGATGAACACTGAAGCTTTCTTT. Its translation is CASSSSLMNTEAFF. The full variable domain, in which reference TRBV2 and TRBJ1-1 provide the parts outside the CDR3, is EPEVTQTPSHQVTQMGQEVILRCVPISNHLYFYWYRQILGQKVEFLVSFYNNEISEKSEIFDDQFSVERPDGSNFTLKIRSTKLEDSAMYFCASSSSLMNTEAFFGQGTRLTVV.

The J gene is TRBJ2-1, the V gene TRBV18, with a weak D call TRBD1 (5 bases). V was cut by 6 bases and J by 8 bases, with 17 bases left in between. Germline V CDR1 and CDR2: KGHSH, LQKENI. The CDR3 contains 14 residues. CDR3 sequence: CASSPRIRADEQFF. The CDR3 DNA reads TGTGCCAGCTCCCCCCGGATCAGGGCTGATGAGCAGTTCTTC.

The genes are TRBV28 and TRBJ2-2; TRBD2 matches at 13 bases. V lost 6 bases to trimming and J lost 4 bases; unmatched junction nucleotides: 8. The germline V gene encodes CDR1 MDHEN and CDR2 SYDVKM. The CDR3 runs to 17 residues. The CDR3, as DNA: TGTGCCAGCAGCCCACCCACTAGCGGGGGGGCCACCGGGGAGCTGTTTTTT. It is translated as CASSPPTSGGATGELFF.